This is a list of T cell receptor beta chains from one sample in a study of T cells in Graves' hyperthyroidism and ophthalmopathy. TCRdb analysed the multiplex PCR reads with MiXCR anew, one entry per CDR3 protein. The sample has hundreds of thousands of distinct CDR3 sequences, approximately 15% seen once; the top ten hold about 22%. The sample comprised blood. These receptors were obtained from a woman in her 30s with Graves' hyperthyroidism. Each CDR3 is given with its conserved first and last residue. The D gene is left open where the match is weak. Size values are once, few and many counts, or a class for expanded clones, and some rows have none.

clone_size j_call v_call d_call cdr3_length cdr3_aa cdr3_nt
NA TRBJ2-2 TRBV19 NA 18 CASSIDRSGTTNTGELFF TGTGCCAGTAGTATAGATAGGTCCGGGACAACGAACACCGGGGAGCTGTTTTTT
NA TRBJ2-5 TRBV12-3/TRBV12-4 TRBD2 14 CASSRTSGSETRYF TGTGCCAGCAGTAGGACTAGCGGGAGTGAGACCCGGTACTTC
many TRBJ2-3 TRBV7-3 NA 15 CASSLIGGDRDTQYF TGTGCCAGCAGCTTAATTGGGGGCGATAGGGATACGCAGTATTTT
NA TRBJ2-6 TRBV11-2 TRBD2 16 CASSPAGGSGANVLTF TGTGCCAGCAGCCCGGCGGGGGGATCCGGGGCCAACGTCCTGACTTTC
few TRBJ2-1 TRBV18 TRBD2 15 CASSPRLAGNNEQFF TGTGCCAGCTCACCACGCCTAGCGGGGAACAATGAGCAGTTCTTC
few TRBJ2-5 TRBV2 TRBD2 18 CASSELSGRASGGETQYF TGTGCCAGCAGTGAATTAAGCGGGAGGGCCTCCGGGGGAGAGACCCAGTACTTC
many TRBJ2-1 TRBV11-3 TRBD2 16 CASSPGTSGTFQEQFF TGTGCCAGCAGCCCCGGTACGAGCGGGACTTTTCAAGAGCAGTTCTTC
many TRBJ2-7 TRBV28 NA 16 CASSTRNRANFYEQYF TGTGCCAGCAGCACGAGAAACAGGGCCAACTTCTACGAGCAGTACTTC
few TRBJ1-2 TRBV20-1 TRBD1 17 CSASLGTVPQRKSGYTF TGCAGTGCTAGTCTCGGGACAGTTCCTCAACGGAAGAGTGGCTACACCTTC
NA TRBJ1-2 TRBV6-1 NA 13 CASSPDATYGYTF TGTGCCAGCAGCCCAGACGCAACCTATGGCTACACCTTC
many TRBJ1-2 TRBV6-2/TRBV6-3 NA 12 CAGGTPPYGYTF TGTGCCGGTGGTACACCGCCCTATGGCTACACCTTC
NA TRBJ1-1 TRBV30 NA 12 CAWSVRWGEAFF TGTGCCTGGAGTGTACGATGGGGAGAAGCTTTCTTT
many TRBJ2-3 TRBV7-8 TRBD2 16 CASSRPREGGTDTQYF TGTGCCAGCAGCCGGCCCCGGGAGGGAGGCACAGATACGCAGTATTTT
NA TRBJ2-5 TRBV11-3 TRBD1 15 CASSLGQGDQETQYF TGTGCCAGCAGCCTCGGACAGGGCGACCAAGAGACCCAGTACTTC
NA TRBJ2-5 TRBV13 NA 14 CASSRGTRQETQYF TGTGCCAGCAGCCGAGGGACGCGTCAAGAGACCCAGTACTTC
NA TRBJ2-2 TRBV19 TRBD2 17 CASSHRRASGNTGELFF TGTGCCAGTAGCCACCGAAGGGCTAGCGGGAACACCGGGGAGCTGTTTTTT
many TRBJ2-3 TRBV2 NA 12 CASYGNADTQYF TGTGCCAGCTACGGAAACGCAGATACGCAGTATTTT
NA TRBJ1-5 TRBV20-1 NA 12 CSAGGGTQPQHF TGCAGTGCTGGAGGGGGGACTCAGCCCCAGCATTTT
few TRBJ2-5 TRBV5-6 NA 12 CASSMARETQYF TGTGCCAGCAGCATGGCCCGCGAGACCCAGTACTTC
NA TRBJ1-1 TRBV5-1 NA 14 CASSLDTHYTEAFF TGCGCCAGCAGCCTGGACACCCACTACACTGAAGCTTTCTTT
NA TRBJ2-3 TRBV18 NA 16 CASSPRNGVGTDTQYF TGTGCCAGCTCACCACGGAACGGAGTGGGCACAGATACGCAGTATTTT
many TRBJ1-6 TRBV5-1 NA 14 CASSLEGNNSPLHF TGCGCCAGCAGCTTGGAGGGGAATAATTCACCCCTCCACTTT
many TRBJ2-1 TRBV28 NA 13 CASSLQGHNEQFF TGTGCCAGCAGTTTACAGGGGCACAATGAGCAGTTCTTC
NA TRBJ2-2 TRBV11-3 NA 15 CASSLRGSGTGELFF TGTGCCAGCAGCCTTCGGGGGTCGGGTACCGGGGAGCTGTTTTTT
NA TRBJ2-1 TRBV6-2/TRBV6-3 NA 18 CASSYSSVYREGYNEQFF TGTGCCAGCAGTTACTCGAGCGTTTACAGGGAGGGCTACAATGAGCAGTTCTTC
few TRBJ1-2 TRBV18 NA 15 CASSPLRGVYYGYTF TGTGCCAGCTCACCACTGAGGGGTGTGTACTATGGCTACACCTTC
many TRBJ2-4 TRBV5-6 NA 13 CASSLGRRNIQYF TGTGCCAGCAGCTTAGGGCGGAGGAACATTCAGTACTTC
many TRBJ2-3 TRBV29-1 TRBD2 16 CSVEVRIAGVVDTQYF TGCAGCGTTGAAGTGAGAATAGCGGGAGTGGTAGATACGCAGTATTTT
many TRBJ2-7 TRBV2 NA 13 CASSESSSYEQYF TGTGCCAGCAGTGAATCCAGCTCCTACGAGCAGTACTTC
few TRBJ2-2 TRBV4-1 NA 13 CASSQRDTGELFF TGCGCCAGCAGCCAAAGGGACACCGGGGAGCTGTTTTTT
many TRBJ2-5 TRBV6-1 NA 15 CASVEGGGIQETQYF TGTGCCAGCGTAGAGGGAGGGGGTATCCAAGAGACCCAGTACTTC
many TRBJ1-6 TRBV6-1 NA 14 CASRKDTYNSPLHF TGTGCCAGCAGGAAGGACACTTATAATTCACCCCTCCACTTT
many TRBJ1-4 TRBV6-1 NA 12 CASTPTLEKLFF TGTGCCAGCACCCCAACGTTGGAAAAACTGTTTTTT
few TRBJ2-1 TRBV7-9 TRBD2 18 CASSGTTSRRAFYGEQFF TGTGCCAGCAGCGGAACGACTAGCAGGAGGGCCTTTTACGGTGAGCAGTTCTTC
few TRBJ1-2 TRBV15 NA 12 CATSRASGRRTF TGTGCCACCAGCAGAGCGTCAGGGAGAAGAACCTTC
many TRBJ2-1 TRBV2 NA 15 CASSSAWVGYNEQFF TGTGCCAGCAGCAGCGCTTGGGTGGGTTACAATGAGCAGTTCTTC
few TRBJ2-5 TRBV4-3 NA 15 CASSQEGAVQETQYF TGCGCCAGCAGCCAAGAAGGAGCGGTCCAAGAGACCCAGTACTTC
many TRBJ1-5 TRBV7-2 NA 14 CASSLVRGARPQHF TGTGCCAGCAGCTTAGTCAGGGGCGCTCGGCCCCAGCATTTT
many TRBJ2-1 TRBV6-1 NA 13 CASIRQINNEQFF TGTGCCAGCATCCGTCAGATAAACAATGAGCAGTTCTTC
few TRBJ1-2 TRBV6-8 NA 17 CASSYSTSRGLNYGYTF TGTGCCAGCAGTTACTCGACTTCACGGGGACTTAACTATGGCTACACCTTC
few TRBJ2-5 TRBV4-2 NA 14 CASSQASEEETQYF TGTGCCAGCAGCCAAGCCTCGGAAGAAGAGACCCAGTACTTC
many TRBJ1-4 TRBV7-9 TRBD1 14 CASSPGQAGEKLFF TGTGCCAGCAGCCCGGGACAGGCCGGTGAAAAACTGTTTTTT